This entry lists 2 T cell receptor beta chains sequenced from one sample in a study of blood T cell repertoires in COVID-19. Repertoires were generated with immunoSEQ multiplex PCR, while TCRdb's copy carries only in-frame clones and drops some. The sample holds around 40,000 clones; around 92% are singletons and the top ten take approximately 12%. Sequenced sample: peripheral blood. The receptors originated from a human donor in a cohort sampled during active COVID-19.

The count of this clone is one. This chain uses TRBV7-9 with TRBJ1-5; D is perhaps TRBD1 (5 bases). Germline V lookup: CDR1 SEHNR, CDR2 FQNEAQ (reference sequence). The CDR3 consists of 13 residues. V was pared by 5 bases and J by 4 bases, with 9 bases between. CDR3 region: CASSAGQNQPQHF. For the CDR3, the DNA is TGTGCCAGCAGCGCAGGGCAGAATCAGCCCCAGCATTTT.

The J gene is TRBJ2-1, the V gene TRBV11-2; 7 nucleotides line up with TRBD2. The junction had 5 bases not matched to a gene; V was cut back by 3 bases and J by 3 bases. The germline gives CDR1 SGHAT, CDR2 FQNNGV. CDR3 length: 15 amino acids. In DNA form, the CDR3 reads TGTGCCAGCAGCTTTAGCGGGTCAAGCTACAATGAGCAGTTCTTC. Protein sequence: CASSFSGSSYNEQFF.